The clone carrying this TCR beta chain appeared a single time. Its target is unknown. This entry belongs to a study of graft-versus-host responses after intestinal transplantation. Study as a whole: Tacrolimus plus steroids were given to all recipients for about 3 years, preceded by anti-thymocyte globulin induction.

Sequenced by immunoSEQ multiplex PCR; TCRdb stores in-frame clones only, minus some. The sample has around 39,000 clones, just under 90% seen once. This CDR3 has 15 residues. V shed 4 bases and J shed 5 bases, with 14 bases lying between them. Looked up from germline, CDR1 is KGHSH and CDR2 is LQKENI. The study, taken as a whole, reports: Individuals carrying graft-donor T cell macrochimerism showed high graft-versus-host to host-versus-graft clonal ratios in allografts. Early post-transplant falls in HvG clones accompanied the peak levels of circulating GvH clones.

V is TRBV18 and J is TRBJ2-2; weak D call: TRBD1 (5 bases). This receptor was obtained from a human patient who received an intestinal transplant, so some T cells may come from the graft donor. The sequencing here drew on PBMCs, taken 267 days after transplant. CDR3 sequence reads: CASSRPRVGTGELFF. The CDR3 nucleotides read TGTGCCAGCTCACGACCCAGGGTTGGGACCGGGGAGCTGTTTTTT.